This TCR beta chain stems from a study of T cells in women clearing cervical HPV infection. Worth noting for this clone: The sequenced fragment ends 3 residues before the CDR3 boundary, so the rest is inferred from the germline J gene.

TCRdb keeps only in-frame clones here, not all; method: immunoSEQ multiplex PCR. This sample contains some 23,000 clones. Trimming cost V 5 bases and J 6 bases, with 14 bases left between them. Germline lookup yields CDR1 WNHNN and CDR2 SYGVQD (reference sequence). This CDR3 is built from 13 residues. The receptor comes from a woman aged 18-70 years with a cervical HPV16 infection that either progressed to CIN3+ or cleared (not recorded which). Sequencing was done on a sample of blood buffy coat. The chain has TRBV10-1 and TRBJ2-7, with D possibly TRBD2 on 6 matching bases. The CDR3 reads CASSLRVGGEQYF. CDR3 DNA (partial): TGCGCCAGCAGTTTGAGGGTCGGGGGCGAG.